What follows describes a single T cell receptor (beta chain). CDR1 and CDR2 (germline): SGHDN, FVKESK. This CDR3 is built from 15 residues. V lost 0 bases to trimming and J lost 2 bases, with 11 bases between them. This specimen comes from a study of CD8 T cells in Susac syndrome. On the study more broadly: When blood was drawn, patients with Susac syndrome were on intravenous immunoglobulin alone, on corticosteroids, or therapy-naive.

Reverse transcription of roughly 0.45 to 1 ug RNA was performed with random hexamers. TCRdb processed the immunoSEQ multiplex PCR reads anew with MiXCR; each CDR3 protein has one entry. Among roughly 200,000 distinct CDR3 sequences listed, over 90% were seen once. The sequenced material came from CD4+ T cells from PBMCs. The chain links TRBV14 to TRBJ2-7, with a weak D call TRBD2 (6 bases). The TCR originated in a human donor with Susac syndrome. CDR3 coding DNA: TGTGCCAGCAGCCAAGATCTTCGGGGGACCTACGAGCAGTACTTC. Translated: CASSQDLRGTYEQYF.